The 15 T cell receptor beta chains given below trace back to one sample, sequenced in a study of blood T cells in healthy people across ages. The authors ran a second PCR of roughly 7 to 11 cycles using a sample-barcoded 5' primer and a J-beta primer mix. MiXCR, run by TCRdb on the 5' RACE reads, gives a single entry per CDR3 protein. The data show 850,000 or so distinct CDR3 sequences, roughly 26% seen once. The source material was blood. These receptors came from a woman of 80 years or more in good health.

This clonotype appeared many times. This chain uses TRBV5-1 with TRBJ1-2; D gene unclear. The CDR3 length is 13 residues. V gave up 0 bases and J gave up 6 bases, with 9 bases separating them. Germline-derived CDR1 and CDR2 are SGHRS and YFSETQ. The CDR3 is CASSLAGRNGYTF. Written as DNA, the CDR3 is TGCGCCAGCAGCTTGGCCGGGAGAAATGGCTACACCTTC.

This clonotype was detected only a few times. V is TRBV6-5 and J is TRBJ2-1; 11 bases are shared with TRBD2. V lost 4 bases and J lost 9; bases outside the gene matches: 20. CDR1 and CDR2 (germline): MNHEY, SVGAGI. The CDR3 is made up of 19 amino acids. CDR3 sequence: CASSFVSSGGASGFGEQFF. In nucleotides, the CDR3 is TGTGCCAGCAGTTTCGTTAGTAGCGGGGGGGCGTCAGGTTTCGGTGAGCAGTTCTTC.

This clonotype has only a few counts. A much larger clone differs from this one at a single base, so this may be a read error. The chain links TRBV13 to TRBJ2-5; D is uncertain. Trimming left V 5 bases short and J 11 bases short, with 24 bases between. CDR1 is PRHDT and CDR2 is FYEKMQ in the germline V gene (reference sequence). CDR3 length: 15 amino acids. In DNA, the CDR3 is TGTGCCAGCAGCCCGCTCACCTTCCGTTCGCGGCAGCAGTACTTC. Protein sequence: CASSPLTFRSRQQYF. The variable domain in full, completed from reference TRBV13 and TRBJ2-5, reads AAGVIQSPRHLIKEKRETATLKCYPIPRHDTVYWYQQGPGQDPQFLISFYEKMQSDKGSIPDRFSAQQFSDYHSELNMSSLELGDSALYFCASSPLTFRSRQQYFGPGTRLLVL.

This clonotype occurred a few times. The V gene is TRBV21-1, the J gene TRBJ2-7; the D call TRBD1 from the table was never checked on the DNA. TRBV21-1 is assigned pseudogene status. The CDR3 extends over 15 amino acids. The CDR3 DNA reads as TGTGCCAGCAGCAAAGGCACAGGGGACCACGAAGAGCAGTACTTC. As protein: CASSKGTGDHEEQYF.

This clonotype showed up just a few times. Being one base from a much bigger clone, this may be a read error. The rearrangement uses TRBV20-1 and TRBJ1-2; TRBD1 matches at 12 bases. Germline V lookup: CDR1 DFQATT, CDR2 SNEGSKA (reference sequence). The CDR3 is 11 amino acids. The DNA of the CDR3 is TGCAGGGGACAGGGGGCCTATGGCTACACCTTC. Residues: CRGQGAYGYTF.

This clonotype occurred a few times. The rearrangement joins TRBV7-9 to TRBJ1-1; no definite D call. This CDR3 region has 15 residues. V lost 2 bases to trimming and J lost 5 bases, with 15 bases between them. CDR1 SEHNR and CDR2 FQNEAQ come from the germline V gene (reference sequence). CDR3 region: CASSLFGREKTEAFF. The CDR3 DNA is TGTGCCAGCAGCTTATTCGGCCGTGAAAAAACTGAAGCTTTCTTT.

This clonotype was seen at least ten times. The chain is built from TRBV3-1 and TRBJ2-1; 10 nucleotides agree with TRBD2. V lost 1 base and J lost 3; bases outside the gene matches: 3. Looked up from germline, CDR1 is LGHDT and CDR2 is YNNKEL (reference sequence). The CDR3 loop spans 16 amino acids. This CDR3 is CASSQASGGYYNEQFF. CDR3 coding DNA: TGTGCCAGCAGCCAAGCTAGCGGGGGTTACTACAATGAGCAGTTCTTC.

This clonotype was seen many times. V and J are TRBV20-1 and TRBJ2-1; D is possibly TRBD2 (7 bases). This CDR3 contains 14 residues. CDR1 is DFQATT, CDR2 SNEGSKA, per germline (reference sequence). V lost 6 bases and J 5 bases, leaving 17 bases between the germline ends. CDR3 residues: CSASRRGLHNEQFF. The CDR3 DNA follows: TGCAGTGCCAGCCGGCGGGGGCTTCACAATGAGCAGTTCTTC.

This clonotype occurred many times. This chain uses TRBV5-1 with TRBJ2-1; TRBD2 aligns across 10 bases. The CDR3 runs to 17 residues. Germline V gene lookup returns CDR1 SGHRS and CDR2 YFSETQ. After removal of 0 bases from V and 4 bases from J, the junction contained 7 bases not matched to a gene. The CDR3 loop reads CASSLGASGGAYNEQFF. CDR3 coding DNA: TGCGCCAGCAGCTTGGGGGCCAGCGGGGGGGCTTACAATGAGCAGTTCTTC.

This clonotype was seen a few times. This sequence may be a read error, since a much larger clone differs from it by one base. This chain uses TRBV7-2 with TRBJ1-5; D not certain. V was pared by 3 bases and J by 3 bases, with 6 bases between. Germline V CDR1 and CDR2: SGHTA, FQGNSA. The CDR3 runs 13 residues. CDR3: CASSFDVNQPQHF. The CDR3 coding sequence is TGTGCCAGCAGCTTCGACGTCAATCAGCCCCAGCATTTT.

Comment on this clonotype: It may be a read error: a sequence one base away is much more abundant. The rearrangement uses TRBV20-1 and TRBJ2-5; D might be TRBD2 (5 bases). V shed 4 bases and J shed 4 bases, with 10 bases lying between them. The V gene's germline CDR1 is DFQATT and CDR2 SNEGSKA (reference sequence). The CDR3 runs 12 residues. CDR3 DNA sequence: TGCAGTGCTATAGCACTAGGAGAGACCCAGTACTTC. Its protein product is CSAIALGETQYF.

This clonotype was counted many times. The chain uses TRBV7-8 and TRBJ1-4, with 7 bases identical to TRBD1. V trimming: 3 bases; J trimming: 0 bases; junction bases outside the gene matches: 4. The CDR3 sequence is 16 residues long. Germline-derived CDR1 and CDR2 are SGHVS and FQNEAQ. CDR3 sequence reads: CASSLGQITTNEKLFF. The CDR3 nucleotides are TGTGCCAGCAGCTTGGGACAGATAACAACTAATGAAAAACTGTTTTTT. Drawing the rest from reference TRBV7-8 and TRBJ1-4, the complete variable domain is GAGVSQSPRYKVAKRGQDVALRCDPISGHVSLFWYQQALGQGPEFLTYFQNEAQLDKSGLPSDRFFAERPEGSVSTLKIQRTQQEDSAVYLCASSLGQITTNEKLFFGSGTQLSVL.

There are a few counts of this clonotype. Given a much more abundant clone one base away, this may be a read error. The CDR3 spells CASSPPGQAMGETQFF. The CDR3 nucleotides read TGTGCCAGCAGTCCCCCGGGACAGGCGATGGGAGAGACCCAGTTCTTC. V is TRBV12-3 or TRBV12-4 and J is TRBJ2-1, with 8 positions matching TRBD1. This CDR3 has 16 residues. Trimming at V came to 5 bases and at J to 13 bases, leaving 19 bases not matched to a gene.

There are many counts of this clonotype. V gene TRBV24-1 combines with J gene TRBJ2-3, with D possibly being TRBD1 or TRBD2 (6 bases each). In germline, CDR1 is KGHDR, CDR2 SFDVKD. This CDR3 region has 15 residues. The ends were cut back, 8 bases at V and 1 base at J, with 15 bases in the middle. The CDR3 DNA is TGTGCCACCACAGTCAGGAGGGGGGGCACAGATACGCAGTATTTT. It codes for CATTVRRGGTDTQYF.

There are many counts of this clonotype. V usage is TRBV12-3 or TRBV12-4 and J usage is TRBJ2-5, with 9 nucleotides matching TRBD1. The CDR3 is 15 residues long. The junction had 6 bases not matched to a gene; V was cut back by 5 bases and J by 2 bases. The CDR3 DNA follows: TGTGCCAGCAGTCTTGGGACAGGGATGCAAGAGACCCAGTACTTC. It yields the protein CASSLGTGMQETQYF.